This is a list of T cell receptor beta chains from one sample in a study of blood T cell repertoires in COVID-19. TCRdb's copy holds only in-frame clones and misses some; the assay was immunoSEQ multiplex PCR. The sample contains approximately 350,000 clones, around 91% of which appear only once. The sequencing sample was made of PBMCs or T cells enriched from blood (not recorded which). These receptors all stem from a man between 18 and 35 years old who had recovered from COVID-19. Both conserved end residues are part of each CDR3. The order of the fields is J gene, D gene, CDR3 length, V gene, clone size, CDR3 protein, CDR3 DNA. A D gene is named only where the DNA matches it firmly. Clone size appears in some rows only: once, few, many, or a class for an expanded clone.

TRBJ1-1 . 14 TRBV6-1 . CASSETRGGTEAFF TGTGCCAGCAGTGAAACCAGGGGAGGGACTGAAGCTTTCTTT
TRBJ2-1 TRBD1 15 TRBV5-1 . CASSSDRASDNEQFF TGCGCCAGCAGCTCTGACAGGGCCTCGGACAATGAGCAGTTCTTC
TRBJ2-7 . 16 TRBV11-2 . CASSFRIAVDLYEQYF TGTGCCAGCAGCTTTAGGATAGCAGTTGACCTCTACGAGCAGTACTTC
TRBJ2-7 TRBD2 15 TRBV5-4 once CASSWGLGGDYEQYF TGTGCCAGCAGCTGGGGACTAGGTGGGGATTACGAGCAGTACTTC
TRBJ2-7 . 13 TRBV12-3/TRBV12-4 . CASRPGTYYEQYF TGTGCCAGCAGACCCGGGACTTACTACGAGCAGTACTTC
TRBJ1-2 TRBD1 13 TRBV24-1 . CATSDSTGFDYTF TGTGCCACCAGTGATTCGACAGGGTTTGACTACACCTTC
TRBJ2-5 TRBD1 15 TRBV5-1 . CASSFGDSTQETQYF TGCGCCAGCAGCTTTGGGGACAGCACTCAAGAGACCCAGTACTTC
TRBJ2-3 . 15 TRBV5-5 . CASSLAGRSTDTQYF TGTGCCAGCAGCTTGGCAGGGCGTAGCACAGATACGCAGTATTTT
TRBJ1-6 . 15 TRBV30 . CAWGQGSSYNSPLHF TGTGCCTGGGGGCAGGGGAGCTCCTATAATTCACCCCTCCACTTT
TRBJ1-2 . 14 TRBV3-1/TRBV3-2 . CASSEGRILLGYTF TGTGCCAGCAGCGAGGGAAGGATCCTCCTCGGCTACACCTTC
TRBJ1-1 . 13 TRBV5-1 . CASRSGRDTEAFF TGCGCCAGTCGGAGTGGCAGGGACACTGAAGCTTTCTTT
TRBJ1-1 . 13 TRBV12-3/TRBV12-4 . CASRWRLNTEAFF TGTGCCAGCAGATGGAGGCTGAACACTGAAGCTTTCTTT
TRBJ1-5 . 18 TRBV19 . CASNHAEGVRSSNQPQHF TGTGCCAGTAACCACGCAGAAGGGGTCCGTTCTAGCAATCAGCCCCAGCATTTT
TRBJ2-7 . 12 TRBV29-1 . CSVDGGGLEQYF TGCAGCGTTGACGGTGGGGGGTTAGAGCAGTACTTC
TRBJ1-3 . 17 TRBV4-2 . CASSRRQDQGGGNTIYF TGTGCCAGCAGCCGAAGACAGGATCAAGGCGGGGGAAACACCATATATTTT
TRBJ1-1 TRBD1 17 TRBV7-2 . CASSVPHGTVTNTEAFF TGTGCCAGCAGCGTACCACATGGGACAGTTACGAACACTGAAGCTTTCTTT
TRBJ2-7 TRBD2 14 TRBV6-5 . CASRVAGGWEEQYF TGTGCCAGCAGGGTAGCGGGAGGGTGGGAGGAGCAGTACTTC
TRBJ2-2 TRBD1 15 TRBV5-1 . CASSPDRGWTGELFF TGCGCCAGCAGCCCAGACAGGGGTTGGACCGGGGAGCTGTTTTTT
TRBJ2-7 TRBD1 11 TRBV6-6 . CASSLGQGGDF TGTGCCAGCAGCTTGGGACAGGGAGGGGACTTC
TRBJ2-1 . 16 TRBV7-9 . CASSLSDFLGSREQFF TGTGCCAGCAGCTTATCGGACTTTTTGGGATCCCGTGAGCAGTTCTTC
TRBJ2-5 . 15 TRBV9 . CASSVDIYSLETQYF TGTGCCAGCAGCGTTGATATATACTCACTAGAGACCCAGTACTTC
TRBJ2-1 TRBD2 13 TRBV29-1 . CSVGSGRGDEQFF TGCAGCGTTGGTAGCGGGAGAGGCGATGAGCAGTTCTTC
TRBJ1-5 TRBD1 14 TRBV6-5 . CASTPGQGNQPQHF TGTGCCAGCACCCCAGGACAGGGAAATCAGCCCCAGCATTTT
TRBJ1-2 TRBD1 16 TRBV15 . CATSRGRGQYDYGYTF TGTGCCACCAGCAGAGGGAGGGGGCAGTACGACTATGGCTACACCTTC
TRBJ1-1 TRBD1 14 TRBV11-1 few CASSPGTGYTEAFF TGTGCCAGCAGCCCCGGGACAGGGTACACTGAAGCTTTCTTT
TRBJ1-2 TRBD1 16 TRBV7-8 . CASSSPPGQGSYGYTF TGTGCCAGCAGCTCTCCCCCGGGACAGGGTTCGTATGGCTACACCTTC
TRBJ1-1 TRBD1 17 TRBV3-1/TRBV3-2 . CASSQDKRQGRCTEAFF TGTGCCAGCAGCCAAGATAAGCGACAGGGGAGGTGCACTGAAGCTTTCTTT
TRBJ2-1 . 12 TRBV5-8 . CASKSVGSEQFF TGTGCCAGCAAGTCGGTCGGTAGTGAGCAGTTCTTC
TRBJ1-6 . 12 TRBV30 . CAWIQGGSPLHF TGTGCCTGGATACAGGGTGGTTCACCCCTCCACTTT
TRBJ1-1 . 14 TRBV5-5 . CASRSVPPGIGAFF TGTGCCAGCAGATCGGTACCCCCAGGGATAGGAGCTTTCTTT
TRBJ1-4 . 15 TRBV3-1/TRBV3-2 . CASSQGGPLKEKLFF TGTGCCAGCAGCCAGGGGGGTCCATTGAAGGAAAAACTGTTTTTT
TRBJ2-7 . 12 TRBV6-5 . CASSSRYYEQYF TGTGCCAGCAGTTCCAGGTATTACGAGCAGTACTTC
TRBJ1-6 TRBD1 15 TRBV2 . CASSTGGIYNSPLHF TGTGCCAGCAGTACAGGGGGTATATATAATTCACCCCTCCACTTT
TRBJ2-1 TRBD2 18 TRBV2 . CASSDPAGGLWTNNEQFF TGTGCCAGCAGTGACCCAGCGGGGGGGTTATGGACTAACAATGAGCAGTTCTTC
TRBJ2-3 . 16 TRBV7-8 . CASSSNTRASRDTQYF TGTGCCAGCAGCTCCAATACGCGGGCTAGCCGAGATACGCAGTATTTT